This paragraph reports one T cell receptor (beta chain). Its antigen is not yet known. Base qualities were left out, and no much larger clone turns up one base away. The immunoSEQ Assay, a bias-controlled multiplex PCR, was used to amplify TCRbeta CDR3 regions from genomic DNA. Concerning the study's data processing: Nucleated cell counts per sample were estimated from amplification of reference gene primers within the assay. Sequence reads were collapsed and filtered to measure the absolute abundance of every unique TCRbeta CDR3 rearrangement. For each sample, productive Simpson clonality was calculated as the square root of Simpson's diversity index across productive rearrangements. TCRdb provides this immuneACCESS table in a form limited to in-frame rearrangements. Some clones are lacking; in checked studies, under half of them reflect an unresolved V gene, and why the rest are absent is not known. For V, J and clone size, that table is used; D and trimming come from the DNA. The sample table contains some 150,000 clones; only one count was recorded for over 75% of them. Of the sample, 1% to 1.5% is held by the ten largest clones.

This entry belongs to a study of blood T cell repertoires in COVID-19 (TCRdb year 2020). Regarding the complete study: Collaborator samples came from the United States, Italy and Spain and covered acute and convalescent phases of COVID-19. Subjects who had been exposed to COVID-19, were actively infected with it, or had recovered from it provided the deeply sampled blood TCRbeta repertoires that made up the dataset. Nearly every sample came with metadata listing a de-identified subject ID, COVID-19 status, age in years and sex. A freely available public database, intended as a resource for researchers studying the immune response to SARS-CoV-2, is where the repertoires were released. Where available, HLA class I and class II types were taken from metadata supplied by the sample provider and were not determined by assay-based typing. The samples were drawn from the first 160 participants of the ongoing ImmuneRACE study and from 1,200 or so subjects provided by 6 global collaborators. The material from the prospective study consisted of cDNA or gDNA derived from T cells, B-cell-depleted T cells, or PBMCs. Paper-wide results and their limitations: The amount of clinical and demographic metadata varied by source and participant and was provided uncurated.

A second Seattle source provided samples from volunteer blood donors who had recovered from COVID-19. Collaborating institutions collected whole blood in K2EDTA tubes following their own protocols. For TCRbeta analysis, collaborators shipped samples as frozen whole blood, isolated PBMCs, or DNA extracted from either of those sample types. Inclusive of the bounding cysteine and phenylalanine, the CDR3 is 16 residues long. The sequence is cut down to CDR3 DNA, 48 bases in frame from base 1. Sequences SGHDN (CDR1) and FVKESK (CDR2) are obtained from the germline V gene. After removal of 5 bases from V and 0 bases from J, the junction retains 5 bases not matched to a gene.

Recombination connected TRBV14 to TRBJ2-5; TRBD2 matches 11 bases in the middle. The origin of this receptor is a man between 60 and 75 years old who had recovered from COVID-19. Sequenced sample: peripheral blood. The CDR3 in this case is CASSSGLAGYQETQYF. In nucleotides, the sequence is TGTGCCAGCAGCTCCGGACTAGCGGGCTACCAAGAGACCCAGTACTTC.